This TCR beta chain was profiled in a study of blood T cell repertoires in COVID-19. Only in-frame clones appear in the TCRdb table, and some are missing; sequencing was by immunoSEQ multiplex PCR. The sample holds approximately 62,000 clones; about nine tenths are singletons and the top ten take 1.2% to 1.5%. Germline V gene lookup returns CDR1 SGHTA and CDR2 FQGNSA. The V gene end was trimmed by 1 base and the J gene end by 4 bases; junction bases not matched to a gene: 5. The CDR3 length is 16 residues. The receptor's source is a man aged 60 to 75 with acute or convalescent COVID-19. Sequencing input: peripheral blood. V gene TRBV7-2 combines with J gene TRBJ2-7, with TRBD2 matching 12 bases. The CDR3 loop reads CASSLGALAGGYEQYF. As DNA, the CDR3 is TGTGCCAGCAGCTTAGGGGCTCTAGCGGGGGGGTACGAGCAGTACTTC.